This section outlines one T cell receptor (beta chain) sequence together with its context. This clonotype was observed a handful of times. Its antigen target is currently unknown. Base-call qualities are not available, and no considerably larger clone is one nucleotide away. This sample is drawn from a study of T cell repertoires in enteric fever (dated by TCRdb to 2016 to 2019). In terms of the full investigation: The Salmonella-specific repertoire of circulating effector CD4+ T cells was reconstructed from volunteers who had been experimentally challenged with Salmonella Typhi or Paratyphi A. To pick out the circulating effector CD4+ T cells responding to Salmonella infection, the researchers turned to mass cytometry. T cells were stained, including ex vivo, with tetramers loaded with CdtB(105-125) peptide variants (SP110Y, ST110H). Live fluorescence barcoding was joined in the study by mass cytometry, by T cell receptor sequencing and by unbiased single-cell cloning. What the study reported, not specific to this receptor: Expanded clonotypes included cross-reactive responses against distantly related Salmonella serovars and clones recognizing antigens unique to S. Typhi or S. Paratyphi A. S. Typhi- and S. Paratyphi A-specific immunodominant T cell antigens were identified as HlyE and CdtB, respectively. The accumulation of T cells that did not cross-react between serovars appeared to be driven by single amino acid variations in CdtB and PhoN, the immunodominant proteins.

The germline V end is reduced by 1 base and the J end by 4 bases; junction bases left unmatched: 7. The germline V gene yields SGHRS for CDR1 and YFSETQ for CDR2. The CDR3 numbers 15 residues from cysteine through phenylalanine. Only the CDR3 portion is preserved as DNA: 45 bases, with reading frame beginning at the first base. These reads were obtained on an Illumina MiSeq. The raw public data were reprocessed by TCRdb itself: fastp quality trimming at Q25, MiXCR clonotype calling, in-frame beta chains only. Each entry is one CDR3 protein sequence, shown with its most common DNA and genes. This sample holds approximately 1,500 distinct CDR3 sequences; 35% were observed only once. Together, the top ten hold roughly 19% of the sample.

This TCR was sampled from a human donor with Salmonella enteric fever, either typhoid or paratyphoid (not recorded which). The sequenced sample consisted of CCR7- CD38- CD4+ T cells from PBMCs. The rearrangement combines TRBV5-1 with TRBJ2-7; 8 central nucleotides agree with TRBD1. The CDR3 protein: CASSLIQGAGYEQYF. The nucleotides are TGCGCCAGCAGCTTGATCCAGGGGGCAGGGTACGAGCAGTACTTC.